These T cell receptor beta chains were read from a single sample in a study of blood T cell repertoires in COVID-19. TCRdb's table, derived via immunoSEQ multiplex PCR, lists solely in-frame clones and lacks some. This sample carries 100,000 to 150,000 clones, approximately 82% of them seen once, and the ten largest clones take approximately 10%. The sequencing sample was made of peripheral blood. All receptors come from a man aged 60 to 75 with acute or convalescent COVID-19. The CDR3 runs from the conserved cysteine through the conserved F or W. Fields, in order: V gene, J gene, D gene, clone size, CDR3 DNA, CDR3 protein. The D gene is left open where the match is weak. Clone size is shown for a subset of rows, as once, few, many or a class of expanded clone.

V gene: TRBV5-4; J gene: TRBJ2-1; D gene: TRBD2; clone size: few; CDR3 DNA: TGTGCCAGCAGCTTGGAAGCGGGAGGGAGGGGCAATGAGCAGTTCTTC; CDR3 protein: CASSLEAGGRGNEQFF
V gene: TRBV15; J gene: TRBJ1-1; D gene: .; clone size: .; CDR3 DNA: TGTGCCACCAGCAGAGGCACCGGGACAAAGAACACTGAAGCTTTCTTT; CDR3 protein: CATSRGTGTKNTEAFF
V gene: TRBV5-1; J gene: TRBJ2-3; D gene: .; clone size: .; CDR3 DNA: TGCGCCAGCGGGTCACAGGCGGATGCAGATACGCAGTATTTT; CDR3 protein: CASGSQADADTQYF
V gene: TRBV5-5; J gene: TRBJ1-2; D gene: .; clone size: .; CDR3 DNA: TGTGCCAGCAGCTTGGCCGCGTCTGCCCTCAATGGCTACACCTTC; CDR3 protein: CASSLAASALNGYTF
V gene: TRBV5-5; J gene: TRBJ1-1; D gene: TRBD1; clone size: few; CDR3 DNA: TGTGCCAGCAGCTTTTCAGGGGGCACTGAAGCTTTCTTT; CDR3 protein: CASSFSGGTEAFF
V gene: TRBV16; J gene: TRBJ1-5; D gene: .; clone size: .; CDR3 DNA: TGTGCCAGCAGCCGCCTAGGTAGCAATCAGCCCCAGCATTTT; CDR3 protein: CASSRLGSNQPQHF
V gene: TRBV19; J gene: TRBJ2-1; D gene: TRBD2; clone size: .; CDR3 DNA: TGTGCCAGTAGTATTAGTAGCGGGAGGCCCTCAAGGGAGCAGTTCTTC; CDR3 protein: CASSISSGRPSREQFF
V gene: TRBV7-6; J gene: TRBJ2-1; D gene: .; clone size: .; CDR3 DNA: TGTGCCAGCAGCTTAGATTGGAGACAGTTCTTC; CDR3 protein: CASSLDWRQFF
V gene: TRBV5-1; J gene: TRBJ1-4; D gene: .; clone size: .; CDR3 DNA: TGCGCCAGCAGCTTGGAGGCCAGGGGAAAAGGCGAAAAACTGTTTTTT; CDR3 protein: CASSLEARGKGEKLFF
V gene: TRBV30; J gene: TRBJ2-7; D gene: TRBD2; clone size: .; CDR3 DNA: TGTGCCTGGAGCTCGTTACTAGCGTTATCCTACGAGCAGTACTTC; CDR3 protein: CAWSSLLALSYEQYF
V gene: TRBV5-1; J gene: TRBJ2-7; D gene: TRBD2; clone size: .; CDR3 DNA: TGCGCCAGCAGCTTGGTGGGTAGCGGGGATAGGCGGTACGAGCAGTACTTC; CDR3 protein: CASSLVGSGDRRYEQYF
V gene: TRBV24-1; J gene: TRBJ2-1; D gene: TRBD2; clone size: .; CDR3 DNA: TGTGCCACCAGTGTCGCACTAGCGGGAGTCAATGAGCAGTTCTTC; CDR3 protein: CATSVALAGVNEQFF
V gene: TRBV18; J gene: TRBJ2-7; D gene: TRBD1; clone size: .; CDR3 DNA: TGTGCCAGCTCACCAGGGACAGGGACCTACGAGCAGTACTTC; CDR3 protein: CASSPGTGTYEQYF
V gene: TRBV10-3; J gene: TRBJ2-3; D gene: .; clone size: .; CDR3 DNA: TGTGCCATCAGCCCGACTAGATTGGCGCAGTATTTT; CDR3 protein: CAISPTRLAQYF
V gene: TRBV18; J gene: TRBJ2-1; D gene: TRBD1; clone size: .; CDR3 DNA: TGTGCCAGCTCACTCCAAACCGGACAGGGAAAGCAGTTCTTC; CDR3 protein: CASSLQTGQGKQFF
V gene: TRBV28; J gene: TRBJ2-2; D gene: TRBD2; clone size: .; CDR3 DNA: TGTGCCAGCCGGGGGGGGCAGGGTTGGACCGGGGAGCTGTTTTTT; CDR3 protein: CASRGGQGWTGELFF
V gene: TRBV10-3; J gene: TRBJ2-3; D gene: TRBD2; clone size: .; CDR3 DNA: TGTGCCATCGGGGGGGGAGCTAGCACAGATACGCAGTATTTT; CDR3 protein: CAIGGGASTDTQYF
V gene: TRBV9; J gene: TRBJ2-3; D gene: TRBD2; clone size: .; CDR3 DNA: TGTGCCAGCAGCGTAGGCGGGGGTCCCTACACAGATACGCAGTATTTT; CDR3 protein: CASSVGGGPYTDTQYF
V gene: TRBV9; J gene: TRBJ1-1; D gene: .; clone size: .; CDR3 DNA: TGTGCCAGCAGCGTAGAGGCCCAGGGCCGCACTGAAGCTTTCTTT; CDR3 protein: CASSVEAQGRTEAFF
V gene: TRBV28; J gene: TRBJ2-1; D gene: TRBD1; clone size: .; CDR3 DNA: TGTGCCAGCAGTCGCAGACAGGGGAAGGCCTACAATGAGCAGTTCTTC; CDR3 protein: CASSRRQGKAYNEQFF
V gene: TRBV18; J gene: TRBJ2-7; D gene: .; clone size: few; CDR3 DNA: TGTGCCAGCTCACCAACAGACTACGAGCAGTACTTC; CDR3 protein: CASSPTDYEQYF
V gene: TRBV9; J gene: TRBJ1-3; D gene: TRBD1; clone size: .; CDR3 DNA: TGTGCCAGCAGCGTAGGACAGGGGGCACTCGGAAACACCATATATTTT; CDR3 protein: CASSVGQGALGNTIYF
V gene: TRBV5-1; J gene: TRBJ2-7; D gene: TRBD2; clone size: .; CDR3 DNA: TGCGCCAGCAGCTTGGCGGGACTAGCGGGAGGCCACGAGCAGTACTTC; CDR3 protein: CASSLAGLAGGHEQYF
V gene: TRBV24-1; J gene: TRBJ2-3; D gene: .; clone size: .; CDR3 DNA: TGTGCCACCAGTGATTTGCGGGATCTCCGAATTAATACGCAGTATTTT; CDR3 protein: CATSDLRDLRINTQYF
V gene: TRBV19; J gene: TRBJ1-2; D gene: .; clone size: .; CDR3 DNA: TGTGCCAGTACCCCACGGGCTAACTATGGCTACACCTTC; CDR3 protein: CASTPRANYGYTF
V gene: TRBV5-4; J gene: TRBJ2-5; D gene: .; clone size: .; CDR3 DNA: TGTGCCAGCAGCTTGTCAGGGGTGGAGACCCAGTACTTC; CDR3 protein: CASSLSGVETQYF
V gene: TRBV9; J gene: TRBJ2-1; D gene: TRBD1; clone size: .; CDR3 DNA: TGTGCCAGCAGCGCGGCCCCCGCCGGGACAGGGATTGAGCAGTTCTTC; CDR3 protein: CASSAAPAGTGIEQFF
V gene: TRBV28; J gene: TRBJ2-7; D gene: .; clone size: .; CDR3 DNA: TGTGCCAGCAGTCCATCTTACACCAGCTCCTACGAGCAGTACTTC; CDR3 protein: CASSPSYTSSYEQYF
V gene: TRBV3-1/TRBV3-2; J gene: TRBJ1-6; D gene: .; clone size: .; CDR3 DNA: TGTGCCAGCAGCCACGACTCCATTGGCGGTTCACCCCTCCACTTT; CDR3 protein: CASSHDSIGGSPLHF
V gene: TRBV7-2; J gene: TRBJ1-5; D gene: .; clone size: .; CDR3 DNA: TGTGCCAGCACCCACAGGAACAATCAGCCCCAGCATTTT; CDR3 protein: CASTHRNNQPQHF
V gene: TRBV30; J gene: TRBJ1-4; D gene: .; clone size: .; CDR3 DNA: TGTGCCTGGAGTGTAGGGGCAGTGGGTGAAAAACTGTTTTTT; CDR3 protein: CAWSVGAVGEKLFF
V gene: TRBV5-1; J gene: TRBJ2-5; D gene: TRBD2; clone size: once; CDR3 DNA: TGCGCCAGCAGCTTGGGAGCGGGAGGGGGAGAGACCCAGTACTTC; CDR3 protein: CASSLGAGGGETQYF
V gene: TRBV5-5; J gene: TRBJ2-1; D gene: TRBD2; clone size: .; CDR3 DNA: TGTGCCAGCAGCTCCGGACTAGCGGGTGTCTACAATGAGCAGTTCTTC; CDR3 protein: CASSSGLAGVYNEQFF
V gene: TRBV28; J gene: TRBJ1-1; D gene: TRBD1; clone size: .; CDR3 DNA: TGTGCCAGCAGTCTGGCAGGGGGGACTGAAGCTTTCTTT; CDR3 protein: CASSLAGGTEAFF
V gene: TRBV3-1/TRBV3-2; J gene: TRBJ2-7; D gene: TRBD2; clone size: .; CDR3 DNA: TGTGCCAGCAGCCAGAGCCCAGCGGGAGCCTACGAGCAGTACTTC; CDR3 protein: CASSQSPAGAYEQYF
V gene: TRBV28; J gene: TRBJ2-2; D gene: TRBD2; clone size: .; CDR3 DNA: TGTGCCAGCAGTCGACCGGGACTAGCGGGACGGGGTTTAGGGGAGCTGTTTTTT; CDR3 protein: CASSRPGLAGRGLGELFF
V gene: TRBV28; J gene: TRBJ1-6; D gene: TRBD1; clone size: .; CDR3 DNA: TGTGCCAGCAGGCGGGACAGCCCAAATTCACCCCTCCACTTT; CDR3 protein: CASRRDSPNSPLHF
V gene: TRBV2; J gene: TRBJ1-2; D gene: .; clone size: .; CDR3 DNA: TGTGCCAGCAGTGAAGCACGGGTTGGCTACACCTTC; CDR3 protein: CASSEARVGYTF
V gene: TRBV2; J gene: TRBJ1-1; D gene: .; clone size: .; CDR3 DNA: TGTGCCAGCAGCCCATACACTATGAACACTGAAGCTTTCTTT; CDR3 protein: CASSPYTMNTEAFF
V gene: TRBV30; J gene: TRBJ1-6; D gene: .; clone size: .; CDR3 DNA: TGTGCCTGGAGCGGAGGTGTGGATTCACCCCTCCACTTT; CDR3 protein: CAWSGGVDSPLHF
V gene: TRBV5-8; J gene: TRBJ2-4; D gene: TRBD1; clone size: once; CDR3 DNA: TGTGCCAGCAGCTTGGTGGGAACAGGGGGGAATCAGTACTTC; CDR3 protein: CASSLVGTGGNQYF
V gene: TRBV2; J gene: TRBJ2-7; D gene: .; clone size: .; CDR3 DNA: TGTGCCAGCAGGAGGACACTTTCCTACGAGCAGTACTTC; CDR3 protein: CASRRTLSYEQYF
V gene: TRBV11-2; J gene: TRBJ2-1; D gene: TRBD1; clone size: .; CDR3 DNA: TGTGCCAGCAGCTTAGCGGACAGGGGGATAGATGAGCAGTTCTTC; CDR3 protein: CASSLADRGIDEQFF
V gene: TRBV28; J gene: TRBJ2-2; D gene: .; clone size: .; CDR3 DNA: TGTGCCAGCAGTTCCGGGCTAGCCGCCGGGACCGGGGAGCTGTTTTTT; CDR3 protein: CASSSGLAAGTGELFF